The next 2 T cell receptor beta chains were all read from a single sample in a study of T cells in Graves' hyperthyroidism and ophthalmopathy. The TCR beta CDR3 regions underwent amplification using RNA transcripts as the source. HTBI primers were the set used in a first-round RT-PCR of the TCR CDR3. TCRdb processed the multiplex PCR reads anew with MiXCR; each CDR3 protein has one entry. The data show about 690,000 distinct CDR3 sequences, roughly 17% seen once. The sample taken for sequencing was blood. The receptors shown here come from a middle-aged man with Graves' hyperthyroidism.

The table lists this clonotype with many counts. The chain carries TRBV24-1 and TRBJ2-1, with a tentative D call TRBD2 (5 bases). Germline values: CDR1 KGHDR, CDR2 SFDVKD. V was shortened by 1 base and J by 6 bases, with 18 bases between the two germline ends. The length of the CDR3 is 17 residues. In DNA, the CDR3 is TGTGCCACCAGTGATTTATCGGCATACTCCGGGGTCAATGAGCAGTTCTTC. This encodes CATSDLSAYSGVNEQFF.

This clonotype came up many times. The J gene is TRBJ1-2, the V gene TRBV30; TRBD1 agrees at 7 bases. CDR3 length equals 13 residues. V was clipped by 1 base and J by 4 bases; unmatched bases: 3. The germline V gene encodes CDR1 GTSNPN and CDR2 SVGIG (reference sequence). The CDR3 nucleotides are TGTGCCTGGAGTGAGGGGGCAGGCTATGGCTACACCTTC. Its protein is CAWSEGAGYGYTF.